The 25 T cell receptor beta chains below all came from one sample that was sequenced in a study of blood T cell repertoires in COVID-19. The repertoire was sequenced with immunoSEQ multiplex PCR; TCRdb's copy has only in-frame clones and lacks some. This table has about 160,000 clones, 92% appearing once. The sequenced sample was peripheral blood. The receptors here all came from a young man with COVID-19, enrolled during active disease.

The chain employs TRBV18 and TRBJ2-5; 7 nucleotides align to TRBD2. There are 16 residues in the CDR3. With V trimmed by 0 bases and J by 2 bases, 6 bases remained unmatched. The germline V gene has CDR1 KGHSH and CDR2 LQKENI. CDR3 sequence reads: CASSPPSGDEQETQYF. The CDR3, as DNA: TGTGCCAGCTCACCACCCAGCGGGGACGAACAAGAGACCCAGTACTTC.

The CDR3 sequence is CASSYVPSGSSDTQYF. The CDR3 DNA reads TGTGCCAGCAGTTACGTCCCTAGCGGGAGTTCAGATACGCAGTATTTT. The V call is TRBV6-2 or TRBV6-3, the J call TRBJ2-3; 10 positions match TRBD2. V gave up 2 bases and J gave up 4 bases; unmatched junction bases: 6. Germline assignment: CDR1 MNHEY and CDR2 SVGEGT. The CDR3 consists of 16 residues.

The CDR3 loop is CASGPPRGAPLHF. CDR3 nucleotide sequence: TGTGCCAGCGGACCCCCTCGCGGGGCACCCCTCCACTTT. The chain couples TRBV27 to TRBJ1-6; D is unclear. V shed 8 bases and J shed 11 bases, with 16 bases lying between them. The length of the CDR3 is 13 residues. Germline V gene data show CDR1 as MNHEY and CDR2 as SMNVEV (reference sequence).

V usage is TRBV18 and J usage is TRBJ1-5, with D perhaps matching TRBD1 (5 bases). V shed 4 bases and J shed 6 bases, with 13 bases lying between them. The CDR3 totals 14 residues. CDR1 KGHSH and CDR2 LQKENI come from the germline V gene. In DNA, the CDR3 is TGTGCCAGCTCACAAGCGGGGACGGGTCAGCCCCAGCATTTT. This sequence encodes CASSQAGTGQPQHF.

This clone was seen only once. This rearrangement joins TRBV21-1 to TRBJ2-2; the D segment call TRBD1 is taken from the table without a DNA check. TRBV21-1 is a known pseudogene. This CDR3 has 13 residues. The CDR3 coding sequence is TGTGCCAGCAGCAAAACCCAGACCGGGGAGCTGTTTTTT. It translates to CASSKTQTGELFF.

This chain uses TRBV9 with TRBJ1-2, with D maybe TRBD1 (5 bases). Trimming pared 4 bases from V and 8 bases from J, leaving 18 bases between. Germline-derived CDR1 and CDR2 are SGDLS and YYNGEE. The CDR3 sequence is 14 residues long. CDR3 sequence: CASSPRFEGVGYTF. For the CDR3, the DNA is TGTGCCAGCAGCCCCCGATTTGAAGGGGTCGGCTACACCTTC. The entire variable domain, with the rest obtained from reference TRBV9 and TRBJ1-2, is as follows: DSGVTQTPKHLITATGQRVTLRCSPRSGDLSVYWYQQSLDQGLQFLIQYYNGEERAKGNILERFSAQQFPDLHSELNLSSLELGDSALYFCASSPRFEGVGYTFGSGTRLTVV.

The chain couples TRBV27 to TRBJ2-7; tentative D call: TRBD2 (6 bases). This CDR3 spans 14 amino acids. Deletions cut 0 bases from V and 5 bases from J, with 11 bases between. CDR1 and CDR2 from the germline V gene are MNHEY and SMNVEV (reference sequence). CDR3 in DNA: TGTGCCAGCAGTTTATCCGCGGGGATAGACGAGCAGTACTTC. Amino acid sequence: CASSLSAGIDEQYF.

The CDR3 DNA sequence: TGTGCCAGTAGTATAGGATTCGGGAACACCGGGGAGCTGTTTTTT. It translates to CASSIGFGNTGELFF. This chain connects TRBV19 to TRBJ2-2, with D uncertain. In germline, CDR1 is LNHDA, CDR2 SQIVND (reference sequence). CDR3 size: 15 residues. V lost 1 base to trimming and J lost 1 base, with 7 bases between them.

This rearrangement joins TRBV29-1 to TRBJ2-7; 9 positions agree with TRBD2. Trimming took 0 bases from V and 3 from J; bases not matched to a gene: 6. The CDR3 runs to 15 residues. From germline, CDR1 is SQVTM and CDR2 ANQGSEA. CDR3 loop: CSVEDPLAGSYEQYF. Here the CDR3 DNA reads TGCAGCGTTGAAGATCCGCTAGCGGGAAGCTACGAGCAGTACTTC.

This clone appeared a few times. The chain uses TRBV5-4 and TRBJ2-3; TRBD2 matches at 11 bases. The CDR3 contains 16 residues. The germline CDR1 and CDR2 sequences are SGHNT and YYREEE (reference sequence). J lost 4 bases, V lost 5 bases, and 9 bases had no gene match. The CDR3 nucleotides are TGTGCCAGCAGTCATAAGGGACTAGCGGTCGCAGATACGCAGTATTTT. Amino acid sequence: CASSHKGLAVADTQYF.

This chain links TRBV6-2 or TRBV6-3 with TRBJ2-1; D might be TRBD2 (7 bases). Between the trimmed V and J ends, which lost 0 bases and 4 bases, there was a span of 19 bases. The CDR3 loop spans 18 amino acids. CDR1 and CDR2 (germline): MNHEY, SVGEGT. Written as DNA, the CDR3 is TGTGCCAGCAGTTACTCGATAGGGGGGAGGGCCCCGTACAATGAGCAGTTCTTC. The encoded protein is CASSYSIGGRAPYNEQFF.

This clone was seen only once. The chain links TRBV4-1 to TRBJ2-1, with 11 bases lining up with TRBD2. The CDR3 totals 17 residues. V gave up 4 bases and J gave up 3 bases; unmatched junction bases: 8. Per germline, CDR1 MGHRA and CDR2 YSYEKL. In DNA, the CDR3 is TGCGCCAGCAGCCCACTTAGCGGGAGGGATTTCTACAATGAGCAGTTCTTC. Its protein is CASSPLSGRDFYNEQFF.

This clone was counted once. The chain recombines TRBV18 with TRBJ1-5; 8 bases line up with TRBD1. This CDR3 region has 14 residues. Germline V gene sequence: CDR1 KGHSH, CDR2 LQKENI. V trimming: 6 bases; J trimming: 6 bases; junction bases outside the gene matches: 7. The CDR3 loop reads CASSETGAIQPQHF. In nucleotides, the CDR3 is TGTGCCAGCTCTGAGACAGGGGCGATTCAGCCCCAGCATTTT.

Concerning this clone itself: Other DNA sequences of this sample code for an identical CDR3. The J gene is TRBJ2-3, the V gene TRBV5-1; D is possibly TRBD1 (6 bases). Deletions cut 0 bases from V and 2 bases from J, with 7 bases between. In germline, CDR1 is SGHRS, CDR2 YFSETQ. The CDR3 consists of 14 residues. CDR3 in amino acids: CASSLGQATDTQYF. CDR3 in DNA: TGCGCCAGCAGCTTGGGACAGGCCACAGATACGCAGTATTTT.

The chain's CDR3 is CAWSAGIPGTGRLLAKNIQYF. As DNA, the CDR3 is TGTGCCTGGAGCGCCGGAATTCCCGGGACAGGGCGCTTACTAGCCAAAAACATTCAGTACTTC. J is TRBJ2-4 and V is TRBV30; 9 bases line up with TRBD1. The CDR3 runs to 21 residues. Germline V gene lookup returns CDR1 GTSNPN and CDR2 SVGIG (reference sequence). Unmatched junction bases numbered 21, after V lost 3 bases and J lost 0 bases.

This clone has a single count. CDR3 region: CASSLGEAGANVLTF. As DNA, the CDR3 is TGTGCCAGCAGCTTAGGGGAGGCTGGGGCCAACGTCCTGACTTTC. The J gene is TRBJ2-6, the V gene TRBV7-9, with D perhaps TRBD2 (6 bases). Germline V lookup: CDR1 SEHNR, CDR2 FQNEAQ (reference sequence). CDR3 length: 15 amino acids. The ends were cut back, 1 base at V and 2 bases at J, with 6 bases in the middle.

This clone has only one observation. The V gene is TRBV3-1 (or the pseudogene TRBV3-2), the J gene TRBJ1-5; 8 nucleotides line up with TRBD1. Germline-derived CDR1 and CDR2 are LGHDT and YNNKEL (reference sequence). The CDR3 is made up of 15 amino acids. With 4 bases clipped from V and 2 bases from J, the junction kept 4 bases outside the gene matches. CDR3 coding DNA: TGTGCCAGCAGCCGGACAGGGTTTGGCAATCAGCCCCAGCATTTT. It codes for CASSRTGFGNQPQHF.

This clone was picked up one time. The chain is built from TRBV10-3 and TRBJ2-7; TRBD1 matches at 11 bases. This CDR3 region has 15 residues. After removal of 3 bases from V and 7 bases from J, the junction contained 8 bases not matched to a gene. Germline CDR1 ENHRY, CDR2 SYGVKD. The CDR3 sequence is CAISDSGTGGLEQYF. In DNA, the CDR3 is TGTGCCATCAGTGACTCCGGGACAGGGGGGTTAGAGCAGTACTTC.

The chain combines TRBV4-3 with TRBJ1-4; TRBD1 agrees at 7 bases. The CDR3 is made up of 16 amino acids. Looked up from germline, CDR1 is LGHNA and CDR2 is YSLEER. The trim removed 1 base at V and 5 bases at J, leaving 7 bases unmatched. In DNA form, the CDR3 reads TGCGCCAGCAGCCAAGGGCAGGGGGGTTGGAATGAAAAACTGTTTTTT. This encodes CASSQGQGGWNEKLFF.

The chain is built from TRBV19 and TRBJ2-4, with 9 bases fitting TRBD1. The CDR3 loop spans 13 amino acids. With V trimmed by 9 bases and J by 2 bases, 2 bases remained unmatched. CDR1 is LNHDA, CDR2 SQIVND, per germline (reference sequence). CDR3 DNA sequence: TGTGCCAGCGGACAGGGGACCAAAAACATTCAGTACTTC. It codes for CASGQGTKNIQYF. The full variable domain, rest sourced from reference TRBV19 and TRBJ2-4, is DGGITQSPKYLFRKEGQNVTLSCEQNLNHDAMYWYRQDPGQGLRLIYYSQIVNDFQKGDIAEGYSVSREKKESFPLTVTSAQKNPTAFYLCASGQGTKNIQYFGAGTRLSVL.

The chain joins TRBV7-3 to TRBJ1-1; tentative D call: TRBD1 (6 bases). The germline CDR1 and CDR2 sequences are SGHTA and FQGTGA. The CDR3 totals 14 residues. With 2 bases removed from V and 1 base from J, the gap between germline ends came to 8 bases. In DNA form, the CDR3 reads TGTGCCAGCAGCTTACAGGGACAGAACACTGAAGCTTTCTTT. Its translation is CASSLQGQNTEAFF.

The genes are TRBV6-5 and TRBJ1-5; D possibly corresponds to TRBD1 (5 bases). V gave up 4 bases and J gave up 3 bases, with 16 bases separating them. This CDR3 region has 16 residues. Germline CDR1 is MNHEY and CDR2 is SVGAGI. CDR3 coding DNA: TGTGCCAGCAGTTTACCGCCGGGGGACCTCAATCAGCCCCAGCATTTT. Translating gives CASSLPPGDLNQPQHF.

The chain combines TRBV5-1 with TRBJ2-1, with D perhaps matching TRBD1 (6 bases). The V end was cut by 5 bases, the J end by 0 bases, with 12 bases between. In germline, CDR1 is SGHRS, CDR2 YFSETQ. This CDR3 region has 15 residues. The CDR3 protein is CASSTGQFSYNEQFF. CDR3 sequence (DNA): TGCGCCAGCAGTACTGGACAGTTCTCCTACAATGAGCAGTTCTTC. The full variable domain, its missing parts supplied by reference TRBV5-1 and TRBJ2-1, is KAGVTQTPRYLIKTRGQQVTLSCSPISGHRSVSWYQQTPGQGLQFLFEYFSETQRNKGNFPGRFSGRQFSNSRSEMNVSTLELGDSALYLCASSTGQFSYNEQFFGPGTRLTVL.

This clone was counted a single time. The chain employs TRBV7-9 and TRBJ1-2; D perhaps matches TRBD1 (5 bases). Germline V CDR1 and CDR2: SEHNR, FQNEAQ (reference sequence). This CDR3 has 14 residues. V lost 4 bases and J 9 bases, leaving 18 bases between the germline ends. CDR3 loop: CASSSGAGETRYTF. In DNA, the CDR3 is TGTGCCAGCAGCTCAGGTGCGGGGGAGACTCGCTACACCTTC.

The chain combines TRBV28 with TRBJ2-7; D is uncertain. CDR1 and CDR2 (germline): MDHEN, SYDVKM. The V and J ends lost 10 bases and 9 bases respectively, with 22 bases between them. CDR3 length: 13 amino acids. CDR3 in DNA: TGTGCCATCAATCTCTCAGTGGGCTTCGGGCAGTACTTC. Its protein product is CAINLSVGFGQYF.